Listed here are 2 T cell receptor beta chains from one sample, sequenced in a study of Tregs in tolerant kidney transplant recipients. Repertoires were generated with immunoSEQ multiplex PCR, while TCRdb's copy carries only in-frame clones and drops some. The sample lists approximately 60,000 clones, around 80% seen once, with approximately 4.7% in the top ten. Specimen: CD4+ T cells from blood. The origin of the receptors is a human donor in good health.

This chain connects TRBV2 to TRBJ2-7; 10 nucleotides agree with TRBD2. J lost 0 bases, V lost 1 base, and 0 bases had no gene match. Germline lookup yields CDR1 SNHLY and CDR2 FYNNEI. CDR3 length equals 15 residues. The CDR3 sequence is CASSEGTSGSYEQYF. In nucleotides, the CDR3 is TGTGCCAGCAGTGAAGGGACTAGCGGCTCCTACGAGCAGTACTTC.

The chain recombines TRBV11-3 with TRBJ2-1, with D maybe TRBD2 (5 bases). Per the germline V gene, CDR1 is SGHNT and CDR2 is YENEEA. V was pared by 5 bases and J by 6 bases, with 17 bases between. The CDR3 length is 15 residues. The CDR3, as DNA: TGTGCCAGCAGCCCACACCCGGGAAATATCAATGAGCAGTTCTTC. It codes for CASSPHPGNINEQFF.